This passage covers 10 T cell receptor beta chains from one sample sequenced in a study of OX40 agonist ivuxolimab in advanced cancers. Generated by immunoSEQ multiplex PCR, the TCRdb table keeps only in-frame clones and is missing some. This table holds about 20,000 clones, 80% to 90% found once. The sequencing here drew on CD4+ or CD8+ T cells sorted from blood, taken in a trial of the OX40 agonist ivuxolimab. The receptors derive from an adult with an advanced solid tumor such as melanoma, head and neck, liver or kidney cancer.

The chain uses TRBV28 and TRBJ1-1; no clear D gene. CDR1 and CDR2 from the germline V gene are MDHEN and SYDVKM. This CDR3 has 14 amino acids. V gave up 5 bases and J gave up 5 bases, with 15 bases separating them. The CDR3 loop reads CASSPDRTGTEAFF. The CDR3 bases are TGTGCCAGCAGTCCAGATAGAACGGGAACTGAAGCTTTCTTT.

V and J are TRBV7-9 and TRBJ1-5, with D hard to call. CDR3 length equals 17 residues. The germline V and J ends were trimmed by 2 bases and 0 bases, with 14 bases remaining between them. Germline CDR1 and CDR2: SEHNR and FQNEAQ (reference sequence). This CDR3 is CASSLHLVGDSNQPQHF. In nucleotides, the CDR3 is TGTGCCAGCAGCTTACATTTGGTCGGGGATAGCAATCAGCCCCAGCATTTT.

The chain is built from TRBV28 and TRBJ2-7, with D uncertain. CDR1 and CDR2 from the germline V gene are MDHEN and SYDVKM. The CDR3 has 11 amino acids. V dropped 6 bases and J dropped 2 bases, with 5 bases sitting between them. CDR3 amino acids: CASSRTYEQYF. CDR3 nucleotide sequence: TGTGCCAGCAGCCGTACCTACGAGCAGTACTTC.

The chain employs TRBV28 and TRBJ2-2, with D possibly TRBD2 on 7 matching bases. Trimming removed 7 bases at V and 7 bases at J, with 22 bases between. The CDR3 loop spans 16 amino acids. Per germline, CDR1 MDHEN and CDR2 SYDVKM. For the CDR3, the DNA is TGTGCCAGCAACCCAAGGGGGGCGGGGGTGAGCGGGGAGCTGTTTTTT. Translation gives CASNPRGAGVSGELFF.

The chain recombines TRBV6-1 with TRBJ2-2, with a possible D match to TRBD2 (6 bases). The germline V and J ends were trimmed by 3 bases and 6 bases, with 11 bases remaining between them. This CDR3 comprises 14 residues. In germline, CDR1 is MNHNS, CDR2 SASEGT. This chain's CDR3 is CASSDVGGAGELFF. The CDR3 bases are TGTGCCAGCAGTGACGTGGGGGGAGCCGGGGAGCTGTTTTTT.

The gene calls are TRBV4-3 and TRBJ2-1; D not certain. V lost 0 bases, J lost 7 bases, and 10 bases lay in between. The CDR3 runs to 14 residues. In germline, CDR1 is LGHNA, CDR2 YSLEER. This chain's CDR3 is CASSQDGLTNEQFF. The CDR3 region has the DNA TGCGCCAGCAGCCAAGATGGTCTTACGAATGAGCAGTTCTTC.

As DNA, the CDR3 is TGCGCCAGCAGCCAGGTGAGCGGGGGGAGCTACAATGAGCAGTTCTTC. Translating it yields CASSQVSGGSYNEQFF. The V and J genes are TRBV4-3 and TRBJ2-1; the match to TRBD2 covers 9 bases. V lost 3 bases, J lost 3 bases, and 6 bases stayed unmatched. The germline V gene encodes CDR1 LGHNA and CDR2 YSLEER. The CDR3 is 16 residues long.

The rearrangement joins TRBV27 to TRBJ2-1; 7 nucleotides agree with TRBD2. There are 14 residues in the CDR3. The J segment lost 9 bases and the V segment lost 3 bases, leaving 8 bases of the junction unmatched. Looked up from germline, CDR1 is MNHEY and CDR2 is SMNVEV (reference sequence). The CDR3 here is CASSFGLGTGEQFF. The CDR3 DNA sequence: TGTGCCAGCAGTTTTGGACTAGGGACCGGTGAGCAGTTCTTC.

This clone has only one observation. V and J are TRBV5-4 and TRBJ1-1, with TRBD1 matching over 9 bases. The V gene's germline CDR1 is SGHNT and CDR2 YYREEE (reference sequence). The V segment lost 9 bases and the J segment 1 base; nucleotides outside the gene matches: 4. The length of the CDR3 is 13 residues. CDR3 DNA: TGTGCCACCGGGACAGGGAGGAACACTGAAGCTTTCTTT. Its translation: CATGTGRNTEAFF.

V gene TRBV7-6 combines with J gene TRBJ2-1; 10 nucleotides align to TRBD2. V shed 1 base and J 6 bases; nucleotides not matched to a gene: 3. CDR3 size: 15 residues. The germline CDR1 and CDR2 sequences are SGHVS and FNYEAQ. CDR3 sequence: CASSLGSGGINEQFF. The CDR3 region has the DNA TGTGCCAGCAGCTTAGGTAGCGGGGGGATCAATGAGCAGTTCTTC.